These T cell receptor beta chains were read from a single sample in a study of regulatory T cells in long-lasting Graves disease. Each CDR3 protein is one row after TCRdb ran MiXCR on the multiplex PCR reads. The data hold over 450,000 distinct CDR3 sequences, with 12% observed a single time. These data were also filed under a second study, of T cells in Graves' hyperthyroidism and ophthalmopathy.

The starting material was peripheral blood mononuclear cells (PBMCs), obtained at new diagnosis, from a patient treated with antithyroid drugs. The receptor set was obtained from a young woman with Graves disease. CDR3s leave out the opening cysteine and the closing phenylalanine or tryptophan. Fields, in order: V gene, J gene, CDR3 protein.

V: TRBV12-3/TRBV12-4
J: TRBJ1-1
CDR3: ASSLGGGPNTEAF

V: TRBV30
J: TRBJ2-5
CDR3: AWSVVYQETQY

V: TRBV28
J: TRBJ1-5
CDR3: ASSLDGVRNQPQH

V: TRBV20-1
J: TRBJ2-3
CDR3: SARGQGTYTDTQY

V: TRBV9
J: TRBJ1-2
CDR3: ASSLSGQDYGYT

V: TRBV28
J: TRBJ2-3
CDR3: ASRPTGTSRSDTQY

V: TRBV5-1
J: TRBJ2-2
CDR3: ASRAPSAPGTGELF

V: TRBV7-2
J: TRBJ2-5
CDR3: ASSRDRGPETQY

V: TRBV28
J: TRBJ1-1
CDR3: ASSLTGSEIAF

V: TRBV11-2
J: TRBJ2-2
CDR3: ASSLMLAKATGELF

V: TRBV11-2
J: TRBJ2-1
CDR3: ASSFFSGRFNEQF

V: TRBV30
J: TRBJ1-5
CDR3: AWSGSGNQPQH

V: TRBV2
J: TRBJ1-2
CDR3: AARDELYGYT

V: TRBV6-1
J: TRBJ2-3
CDR3: ASRRGGTGKDTQY

V: TRBV27
J: TRBJ1-5
CDR3: ASRTTGRSNQPQH

V: TRBV3-1
J: TRBJ2-1
CDR3: ASSHSGRTLNEQF

V: TRBV2
J: TRBJ2-2
CDR3: ASSEHTDTGELF

V: TRBV7-9
J: TRBJ2-7
CDR3: ASSLDYNEQY

V: TRBV30
J: TRBJ1-1
CDR3: AWSDDRLSEAF

V: TRBV3-1
J: TRBJ2-1
CDR3: ASSQGGLAGGPRSYNEQF

V: TRBV10-3
J: TRBJ2-7
CDR3: AISASALIAYEQY

V: TRBV27
J: TRBJ2-3
CDR3: ASSLGLALYTDTQY

V: TRBV19
J: TRBJ2-1
CDR3: ASSVFSGRAYNEQF

V: TRBV14
J: TRBJ1-4
CDR3: ASSAGTGNEKLF

V: TRBV6-8
J: TRBJ2-7
CDR3: ASTDSLPYEQY

V: TRBV29-1
J: TRBJ2-1
CDR3: SGAGLAGRSYNEQF

V: TRBV5-5
J: TRBJ2-5
CDR3: ASSSASPVTQY

V: TRBV6-2/TRBV6-3
J: TRBJ2-7
CDR3: ASSYLPWAGGSWYEQY

V: TRBV15
J: TRBJ2-2
CDR3: ATSAGTSGKGELF

V: TRBV4-3
J: TRBJ2-7
CDR3: ASSQAWADNYEQY

V: TRBV13
J: TRBJ2-5
CDR3: ASSLGRWGRGAQY

V: TRBV20-1
J: TRBJ1-5
CDR3: SGVRGNQPQH

V: TRBV30
J: TRBJ1-1
CDR3: AWSATAFEGGRNTEAF

V: TRBV12-5
J: TRBJ2-5
CDR3: ASGLDGETQY

V: TRBV20-1
J: TRBJ2-5
CDR3: SARAFRWFQETQY

V: TRBV5-6
J: TRBJ1-2
CDR3: ASRPTGIHGYT

V: TRBV19
J: TRBJ2-7
CDR3: ASSSGTSREQY

V: TRBV4-3
J: TRBJ2-7
CDR3: ASSQESAYEQY

V: TRBV7-9
J: TRBJ1-2
CDR3: ASRPDRNYGYT

V: TRBV30
J: TRBJ2-3
CDR3: AWSEGGTTDTQY

V: TRBV6-1
J: TRBJ1-1
CDR3: ASSPRGRSANTEAF

V: TRBV7-2
J: TRBJ2-5
CDR3: ASSSGGGLETQY

V: TRBV28
J: TRBJ2-1
CDR3: ASKGRGTGAYNEQF

V: TRBV15
J: TRBJ2-3
CDR3: ATSIPLGTSGLTSTDTQY

V: TRBV28
J: TRBJ2-1
CDR3: ASSLSGRENEQF

V: TRBV7-3
J: TRBJ2-7
CDR3: ASSPNSMGYEQY

V: TRBV20-1
J: TRBJ1-6
CDR3: SATGRWDNSPLH

V: TRBV20-1
J: TRBJ1-2
CDR3: SAKALSGYT

V: TRBV6-1
J: TRBJ1-4
CDR3: ASDPGGWEKLF

V: TRBV29-1
J: TRBJ2-5
CDR3: SVDSGFETQY

V: TRBV9
J: TRBJ1-1
CDR3: ASSVTLLAEAF

V: TRBV6-2/TRBV6-3
J: TRBJ1-4
CDR3: ASSFRTGGGEKLF

V: TRBV25-1
J: TRBJ1-2
CDR3: ASSPPASGYT